This is a list of T cell receptor beta chains from one sample in a study of blood T cells in healthy people across ages. TCRdb redid the calling of the 5' RACE reads with MiXCR, one entry per CDR3 protein. The sample yields approximately 1,700,000 distinct CDR3 sequences, around 40% seen once. The sequencing input was blood. The receptors were gathered from a human donor in good health. The CDR3 runs from the conserved cysteine through the conserved F or W. Each record gives: D gene, V gene, clone size, J gene, CDR3 DNA, CDR3 protein. A D gene is named only where the DNA matches it firmly. Clone size is stated in some rows and not others, as once, few, many or a class when expanded.

D gene: .; V gene: TRBV20-1; clone size: .; J gene: TRBJ2-1; CDR3 DNA: TGCAGTGCTAGAGATAGTATGCGCGGGCCCGGTCGGGGTGAGCAGTTCTTC; CDR3 protein: CSARDSMRGPGRGEQFF
D gene: TRBD1; V gene: TRBV28; clone size: few; J gene: TRBJ1-5; CDR3 DNA: TGTGCCGGACAGGGGGTTAGCGGTCAGCCCCAGCATTTT; CDR3 protein: CAGQGVSGQPQHF
D gene: TRBD2; V gene: TRBV7-2; clone size: .; J gene: TRBJ2-7; CDR3 DNA: TGTGCCAGCAGCTTCACCTCCAGCGGGGGCCACTCCTACGAGCAGTACTTC; CDR3 protein: CASSFTSSGGHSYEQYF
D gene: TRBD2; V gene: TRBV7-3; clone size: .; J gene: TRBJ2-1; CDR3 DNA: TGTGCCAGCAGTCCCGGGACTAGTGAATCAAGTGAGCAGTTCTTC; CDR3 protein: CASSPGTSESSEQFF
D gene: TRBD2; V gene: TRBV6-2/TRBV6-3; clone size: .; J gene: TRBJ2-1; CDR3 DNA: TGTGCCAGCAGTTACTCGGGAGCCCCGGGACTAGGCTACAATGAGCAGTTCTTC; CDR3 protein: CASSYSGAPGLGYNEQFF
D gene: .; V gene: TRBV4-1; clone size: .; J gene: TRBJ2-7; CDR3 DNA: TGCGCCAGCAGCCCACGGGTCTCGCCTAGCTTCTACGAGCAGTACTTC; CDR3 protein: CASSPRVSPSFYEQYF
D gene: TRBD1; V gene: TRBV28; clone size: .; J gene: TRBJ1-2; CDR3 DNA: TGTGCCAGCAGTCCCAGGGGGGTTAACTATGGCTACACCTTC; CDR3 protein: CASSPRGVNYGYTF
D gene: .; V gene: TRBV29-1; clone size: many; J gene: TRBJ2-7; CDR3 DNA: TGCAGCGTTGGGCCAGACTACGAGCAGTACTTC; CDR3 protein: CSVGPDYEQYF
D gene: .; V gene: TRBV29-1; clone size: .; J gene: TRBJ1-1; CDR3 DNA: TGCAGCGTAGCCGGGGCCTACTCGAACACTGAAGCTTTCTTT; CDR3 protein: CSVAGAYSNTEAFF
D gene: TRBD2; V gene: TRBV7-2; clone size: few; J gene: TRBJ2-3; CDR3 DNA: TGTGCCAGCAGCCCCCGCGGGGGGGGACTATACACAGGTACGCAGTATTTT; CDR3 protein: CASSPRGGGLYTGTQYF
D gene: .; V gene: TRBV7-8; clone size: few; J gene: TRBJ2-3; CDR3 DNA: TGTGCCAGCAGGTTAGGGGAGGATACGCAGTATTTT; CDR3 protein: CASRLGEDTQYF
D gene: .; V gene: TRBV5-1; clone size: .; J gene: TRBJ1-5; CDR3 DNA: TGCGCCAGCAGCTTGTTCGGGGACAAAGATCAGCCCCAGCATTTT; CDR3 protein: CASSLFGDKDQPQHF
D gene: TRBD2; V gene: TRBV7-2; clone size: few; J gene: TRBJ2-5; CDR3 DNA: TGTGCCAGCAGCTTTAGCGGGGGGCTACAAGAGACCCAGTACTTC; CDR3 protein: CASSFSGGLQETQYF
D gene: .; V gene: TRBV29-1; clone size: few; J gene: TRBJ2-5; CDR3 DNA: TGCAGCGTTACTCGGACTGATCAAGAGACCCAGTACTTC; CDR3 protein: CSVTRTDQETQYF
D gene: TRBD1; V gene: TRBV2; clone size: once; J gene: TRBJ2-7; CDR3 DNA: TGTGCCAGCAGCCATTACCAGGACAGGGGGCACATCGAGCAGTACTTC; CDR3 protein: CASSHYQDRGHIEQYF
D gene: .; V gene: TRBV25-1; clone size: few; J gene: TRBJ2-5; CDR3 DNA: TGTGCCAGCACCCACGAGACACCCCAAGAGACCCAGTACTTC; CDR3 protein: CASTHETPQETQYF
D gene: .; V gene: TRBV20-1; clone size: .; J gene: TRBJ2-3; CDR3 DNA: TGCAGTGCTAGTTGGCGGGTTTCAGTAGATACGCAGTATTTT; CDR3 protein: CSASWRVSVDTQYF
D gene: .; V gene: TRBV7-2; clone size: .; J gene: TRBJ1-5; CDR3 DNA: TGTGCCAGCAGCTTATTAGTCACTCCCCCCCCTCAGCCCCAGCATTTT; CDR3 protein: CASSLLVTPPPQPQHF
D gene: .; V gene: TRBV7-2; clone size: .; J gene: TRBJ2-6; CDR3 DNA: TGTGCCAGCAGCCCGATGGACGTAGGCTCTGGGGCCAACGTCCTGACTTTC; CDR3 protein: CASSPMDVGSGANVLTF
D gene: TRBD2; V gene: TRBV20-1; clone size: .; J gene: TRBJ2-3; CDR3 DNA: TGCAGTGCTAGCCCGAGCGGGGGGTTAACAGATACGCAGTATTTT; CDR3 protein: CSASPSGGLTDTQYF
D gene: .; V gene: TRBV6-6; clone size: few; J gene: TRBJ1-1; CDR3 DNA: TGTGCCACCCGGGACGGCTTGAAAGCTTTCTTT; CDR3 protein: CATRDGLKAFF
D gene: .; V gene: TRBV7-9; clone size: many; J gene: TRBJ1-1; CDR3 DNA: TGTGCCAGCAGTTTGGGGGGCTTGGGTACTGAAGCTTTCTTT; CDR3 protein: CASSLGGLGTEAFF
D gene: .; V gene: TRBV3-1; clone size: few; J gene: TRBJ2-4; CDR3 DNA: TGTGCCAGCAGCCAAGAACCCCGCTTCATTGCCAAAAACATTCAGTACTTC; CDR3 protein: CASSQEPRFIAKNIQYF
D gene: .; V gene: TRBV5-1; clone size: many; J gene: TRBJ2-3; CDR3 DNA: TGCGCCAGCCGGGACTCCAGCACAGATACGCAGTATTTT; CDR3 protein: CASRDSSTDTQYF
D gene: TRBD1; V gene: TRBV6-6; clone size: .; J gene: TRBJ2-1; CDR3 DNA: TGTGCCAGCAGCCTGACAGGGATCGGACCTAGCAATGAGCAGTTCTTC; CDR3 protein: CASSLTGIGPSNEQFF
D gene: .; V gene: TRBV29-1; clone size: .; J gene: TRBJ1-1; CDR3 DNA: TGCAGCGTTGGGTCAGATGTCATGAACACTGAAGCTTTCTTT; CDR3 protein: CSVGSDVMNTEAFF
D gene: .; V gene: TRBV7-6; clone size: .; J gene: TRBJ1-2; CDR3 DNA: TGTGCCAGCAGCTTAGGGCAGACCTTTGGCTACACCTTC; CDR3 protein: CASSLGQTFGYTF
D gene: TRBD2; V gene: TRBV7-2; clone size: .; J gene: TRBJ2-7; CDR3 DNA: TGTGCCAGCAGGCGCACTAGCGGAACCTACGAGCAGTACTTC; CDR3 protein: CASRRTSGTYEQYF
D gene: .; V gene: TRBV7-2; clone size: .; J gene: TRBJ2-6; CDR3 DNA: TGTACCAGCAGCGTCCGTGTCGGGGCCGGGGCCAACGTCCTGACTTTC; CDR3 protein: CTSSVRVGAGANVLTF